Each of the 32 T cell receptor beta chains below was sequenced from the same sample in a study of T cell responses to AZD1222 COVID-19 vaccine. The assay was immunoSEQ multiplex PCR, and TCRdb's table has in-frame clones only and misses some. The profile covers 70,000 to 90,000 clones, with 86% appearing a single time and approximately 9% taken by the ten largest. Sequencing used peripheral blood, obtained on day 0 of AZD1222 vaccination. All receptors derive from an adult in good health.

V usage is TRBV9 and J usage is TRBJ1-6; D not resolved. Per the germline V gene, CDR1 is SGDLS and CDR2 is YYNGEE. This CDR3 comprises 13 residues. Trimming shortened V by 5 bases and J by 8 bases, and 11 bases separated the two germline ends. The DNA of the CDR3 is TGTGCCAGCAGAGGCAGTTCCGATTCACCCCTCCACTTT. Translated, it gives CASRGSSDSPLHF. Together with reference TRBV9 and TRBJ1-6, the CDR3 gives the full variable domain: DSGVTQTPKHLITATGQRVTLRCSPRSGDLSVYWYQQSLDQGLQFLIQYYNGEERAKGNILERFSAQQFPDLHSELNLSSLELGDSALYFCASRGSSDSPLHFGNGTRLTVT.

The V call is TRBV15, the J call TRBJ1-6, with 7 positions matching TRBD1. From germline, CDR1 is LNHNV and CDR2 YYDKDF (reference sequence). V gave up 3 bases and J gave up 7 bases; unmatched junction bases: 3. The CDR3 has 14 residues. The CDR3 nucleotides read TGTGCCACCAGCAGGGACAGGAGAAATTCACCCCTCCACTTT. This sequence encodes CATSRDRRNSPLHF.

CDR3 sequence: CASSLGLAGGNEQFF. The CDR3 DNA is TGTGCCAGCAGCTTGGGGCTAGCGGGGGGCAATGAGCAGTTCTTC. The chain joins TRBV11-3 to TRBJ2-1; 11 bases align to TRBD2. Unmatched junction bases numbered 4, after V lost 3 bases and J lost 6 bases. Germline CDR1 is SGHNT and CDR2 is YENEEA. CDR3 length: 15 residues. Full variable domain (outside the CDR3, taken from reference TRBV11-3 and TRBJ2-1): EAGVVQSPRYKIIEKKQPVAFWCNPISGHNTLYWYLQNLGQGPELLIRYENEEAVDDSQLPKDRFSAERLKGVDSTLKIQPAELGDSAVYLCASSLGLAGGNEQFFGPGTRLTVL.

This clone was picked up one time. The V gene is TRBV27, the J gene TRBJ1-2; TRBD1 matches at 7 bases. The germline gives CDR1 MNHEY, CDR2 SMNVEV (reference sequence). With 5 bases clipped from V and 8 bases from J, the junction kept 8 bases outside the gene matches. This CDR3 has 13 amino acids. The CDR3 spells CASSPDRVVGYTF. The CDR3 bases are TGTGCCAGCAGTCCCGACAGGGTAGTCGGCTACACCTTC.

This chain joins TRBV7-2 and TRBJ2-1; D gene uncertain. V lost 2 bases, J lost 9 bases, and 17 bases lay in between. Germline V lookup: CDR1 SGHTA, CDR2 FQGNSA. The CDR3 loop spans 15 amino acids. The CDR3 sequence: CASSLNGALGFEQFF. Here the CDR3 DNA reads TGTGCCAGCAGCTTAAACGGAGCCCTGGGGTTTGAGCAGTTCTTC.

The chain couples TRBV21-1 to TRBJ2-7; the DNA was not compared with TRBD2, the D call given in the table. TRBV21-1 is a pseudogene locus. This CDR3 comprises 16 residues. As DNA, the CDR3 is TGTGCCAGCAGGTTGGGTTGGGGAGGACGTTGGGACGAGCAGTACTTC. Encoded protein: CASRLGWGGRWDEQYF.

About this clone: Distinct nucleotide sequences in the sample also encode this CDR3. The genes are TRBV5-1 and TRBJ1-5; the D is unclear. CDR3 length: 13 residues. Germline CDR1 is SGHRS and CDR2 is YFSETQ. V lost 5 bases, J lost 2 bases, and 8 bases lay in between. The CDR3 region has the DNA TGCGCCAGCAGTTCGGATGGCAATCAGCCCCAGCATTTT. It encodes CASSSDGNQPQHF.

This chain connects TRBV7-2 to TRBJ2-7; 11 bases match TRBD2. CDR3 length equals 16 residues. After removal of 3 bases from V and 6 bases from J, the junction contained 10 bases not matched to a gene. CDR1 SGHTA and CDR2 FQGNSA come from the germline V gene. CDR3 residues: CASSFSLAGGPPEQYF. As DNA, the CDR3 is TGTGCCAGCAGCTTTTCCTTAGCGGGAGGGCCTCCCGAGCAGTACTTC.

V is TRBV10-1 and J is TRBJ2-6, with unresolved D. CDR3 length equals 14 residues. Germline V gene data show CDR1 as WNHNN and CDR2 as SYGVQD (reference sequence). V lost 0 bases and J 4 bases, leaving 4 bases between the germline ends. CDR3 DNA: TGCGCCAGCAGTGAGTCGGTAGGGGCCAACGTCCTGACTTTC. Translated, it gives CASSESVGANVLTF.

This chain uses TRBV18 with TRBJ1-4; TRBD1 might be the D (5 bases). The V and J ends lost 1 base and 7 bases respectively, with 19 bases between them. CDR3 length: 17 amino acids. The germline V gene encodes CDR1 KGHSH and CDR2 LQKENI. The CDR3, as DNA: TGTGCCAGCTCACCACGGATCCAGGGAGGAGGGTTTGAAAAACTGTTTTTT. It translates to CASSPRIQGGGFEKLFF.

The J gene is TRBJ1-1, the V gene TRBV6-6; 9 bases are shared with TRBD1. J lost 1 base, V lost 7 bases, and 4 bases had no gene match. CDR3 length: 14 amino acids. The germline V gene has CDR1 MNHNY and CDR2 SVGAGI (reference sequence). CDR3 amino acids: CASNGQGQNTEAFF. CDR3 bases: TGTGCCAGCAATGGACAGGGGCAGAACACTGAAGCTTTCTTT.

The chain joins TRBV9 to TRBJ2-1; TRBD2 aligns across 8 bases. The CDR3 runs 16 residues. Germline lookup yields CDR1 SGDLS and CDR2 YYNGEE. V dropped 4 bases and J dropped 9; count of bases not matched to a gene: 15. CDR3: CASSLIVGGVKGEQFF. The DNA of the CDR3 is TGTGCCAGCAGCTTAATCGTCGGGGGGGTTAAGGGTGAGCAGTTCTTC. The full variable domain, in which reference TRBV9 and TRBJ2-1 provide the parts outside the CDR3, is DSGVTQTPKHLITATGQRVTLRCSPRSGDLSVYWYQQSLDQGLQFLIQYYNGEERAKGNILERFSAQQFPDLHSELNLSSLELGDSALYFCASSLIVGGVKGEQFFGPGTRLTVL.

The genes are TRBV2 and TRBJ1-2; the D gene is possibly TRBD1 (5 bases). Germline V gene lookup returns CDR1 SNHLY and CDR2 FYNNEI. Trimming removed 2 bases from V and 4 bases from J, with 8 bases in between. CDR3 size: 13 residues. The CDR3 DNA is TGTGCCAGCAGTGAACAGGGACCCTATGGCTACACCTTC. Its translation: CASSEQGPYGYTF. Filled out from reference TRBV2 and TRBJ1-2, the complete variable domain reads EPEVTQTPSHQVTQMGQEVILRCVPISNHLYFYWYRQILGQKVEFLVSFYNNEISEKSEIFDDQFSVERPDGSNFTLKIRSTKLEDSAMYFCASSEQGPYGYTFGSGTRLTVV.

The chain couples TRBV5-1 to TRBJ2-7; D is unclear. Germline values: CDR1 SGHRS, CDR2 YFSETQ. V lost 2 bases and J 7 bases, leaving 13 bases between the germline ends. The CDR3 totals 13 residues. The CDR3 here is CASSFSVSAEQYF. In DNA, the CDR3 is TGCGCCAGCAGCTTTTCTGTGTCCGCGGAGCAGTACTTC.

V and J are TRBV28 and TRBJ2-7, with 8 bases lining up with TRBD2. Losses at the gene ends were 2 bases for V and 3 bases for J; bases not matched to a gene: 12. This CDR3 spans 17 amino acids. Germline V lookup: CDR1 MDHEN, CDR2 SYDVKM. CDR3 sequence: CASSLTPGTGGIYEQYF. The CDR3, as DNA: TGTGCCAGCAGTTTAACCCCAGGGACGGGGGGGATCTACGAGCAGTACTTC.

This chain connects TRBV18 to TRBJ2-7, with D maybe TRBD1 (7 bases). Germline V gene lookup returns CDR1 KGHSH and CDR2 LQKENI. The CDR3 totals 15 residues. V was trimmed by 4 bases and J by 2 bases, leaving 15 bases between them. Here the CDR3 reads CASSLSGDSTYEQYF. For the CDR3, the DNA is TGTGCCAGCTCACTTTCGGGGGACAGCACCTACGAGCAGTACTTC.

V gene TRBV6-2 or TRBV6-3 combines with J gene TRBJ1-2; 7 nucleotides agree with TRBD1. The CDR3 has 13 residues. The germline V gene encodes CDR1 MNHEY and CDR2 SVGEGT. Trimming took 2 bases from V and 7 from J; bases not matched to a gene: 4. DNA for the CDR3: TGTGCCAGCAGTTACATGGGACAGTCTGGCTACACCTTC. Encoded protein: CASSYMGQSGYTF.

The rearrangement uses TRBV5-1 and TRBJ1-1; possibly TRBD1 for D (6 bases). V was cut by 4 bases and J by 1 base, with 11 bases left in between. Germline assignment: CDR1 SGHRS and CDR2 YFSETQ. This CDR3 is 14 amino acids long. The CDR3 protein is CASSRTGTNTEAFF. Written as DNA, the CDR3 is TGCGCCAGCAGCCGCACAGGGACGAACACTGAAGCTTTCTTT.

The count of this clone is one. J is TRBJ2-5 and V is TRBV13; TRBD2 matches 12 bases. Germline V CDR1 and CDR2: PRHDT, FYEKMQ (reference sequence). The V and J ends lost 1 base and 5 bases, in that order; junction bases with no gene match: 2. CDR3 length: 15 residues. Written as DNA, the CDR3 is TGTGCCAGCAGCTTAGTTACTAGCGGGGGGGAGACCCAGTACTTC. This sequence encodes CASSLVTSGGETQYF.

The V call is TRBV25-1, the J call TRBJ2-7, with D perhaps matching TRBD2 (5 bases). CDR1 and CDR2 (germline): MGHDK, SYGVNS. V lost 1 base, J lost 4 bases, and 11 bases lay in between. The CDR3 loop spans 14 amino acids. CDR3 loop: CASSESGVRYEQYF. The CDR3 coding sequence is TGTGCCAGCAGTGAATCCGGGGTCCGATACGAGCAGTACTTC.

The rearrangement uses TRBV4-1 and TRBJ1-1; D is perhaps TRBD1 (6 bases). CDR1 is MGHRA, CDR2 YSYEKL, per germline. This CDR3 has 15 amino acids. Deletions cut 7 bases from V and 5 bases from J, with 20 bases between. CDR3 residues: CASNPRDSRGTEAFF. The CDR3, as DNA: TGCGCCAGCAACCCCAGGGATTCCAGGGGTACTGAAGCTTTCTTT.

This chain uses TRBV5-4 with TRBJ1-2; D is unclear. CDR1 and CDR2 from the germline V gene are SGHNT and YYREEE (reference sequence). Trimming stripped 0 bases from V and 4 bases from J, with 7 bases between. The CDR3 consists of 13 residues. CDR3 nucleotide sequence: TGTGCCAGCAGCTTGGCGGTGATCTATGGCTACACCTTC. This codes for CASSLAVIYGYTF. Using reference TRBV5-4 and TRBJ1-2 for the parts outside the CDR3, the full variable domain is ETGVTQSPTHLIKTRGQQVTLRCSSQSGHNTVSWYQQALGQGPQFIFQYYREEENGRGNFPPRFSGLQFPNYSSELNVNALELDDSALYLCASSLAVIYGYTFGSGTRLTVV.

Comment on this clone: Distinct nucleotide sequences in the sample also encode this CDR3. The chain is built from TRBV5-1 and TRBJ2-5, with TRBD2 matching over 11 bases. The germline CDR1 and CDR2 sequences are SGHRS and YFSETQ. This CDR3 has 16 amino acids. The trim removed 4 bases at V and 2 bases at J, leaving 7 bases unmatched. The CDR3 sequence: CASSPLASGGQETQYF. The CDR3 bases are TGCGCCAGCAGCCCGCTGGCTAGCGGGGGGCAAGAGACCCAGTACTTC.

This clone was counted between two and nine times. V gene TRBV9 combines with J gene TRBJ2-7; weak D call: TRBD2 (7 bases). V lost 7 bases and J 4 bases, leaving 15 bases between the germline ends. Germline V gene sequence: CDR1 SGDLS, CDR2 YYNGEE. The CDR3 loop spans 13 amino acids. The CDR3 DNA follows: TGTGCCAGCGGGAGGGACACCCGTTACGAGCAGTACTTC. It specifies CASGRDTRYEQYF. The complete variable domain, with remaining parts taken from reference TRBV9 and TRBJ2-7, reads DSGVTQTPKHLITATGQRVTLRCSPRSGDLSVYWYQQSLDQGLQFLIQYYNGEERAKGNILERFSAQQFPDLHSELNLSSLELGDSALYFCASGRDTRYEQYFGPGTRLTVT.

The chain couples TRBV29-1 to TRBJ1-1; no definite D call. Germline CDR1 reads SQVTM; CDR2 reads ANQGSEA. This CDR3 region has 14 residues. The ends were cut back, 0 bases at V and 0 bases at J, with 8 bases in the middle. The CDR3 reads CSVEDPFMNTEAFF. In DNA, the CDR3 is TGCAGCGTTGAAGATCCTTTCATGAACACTGAAGCTTTCTTT.

The chain employs TRBV15 and TRBJ1-4, with D possibly matching TRBD1 (5 bases). Germline CDR1 reads LNHNV; CDR2 reads YYDKDF (reference sequence). The CDR3 has 15 residues. V was trimmed by 4 bases and J by 7 bases, leaving 16 bases between them. The CDR3 nucleotides are TGTGCCACCAGCACCTTCCAGGGATTCGGTGAAAAACTGTTTTTT. Its translation: CATSTFQGFGEKLFF.

V is TRBV27 and J is TRBJ1-1; no firm D call. The CDR3 totals 11 residues. Trimming cost V 10 bases and J 6 bases, with 12 bases left between them. The V gene's germline CDR1 is MNHEY and CDR2 SMNVEV (reference sequence). The CDR3 is CATHGRAEAFF. The CDR3 DNA reads as TGTGCCACCCATGGGAGGGCTGAAGCTTTCTTT.

The chain joins TRBV6-5 to TRBJ2-7; D tentatively reads TRBD1 or TRBD2 (5 bases each). CDR3 length: 14 residues. The ends were cut back, 0 bases at V and 4 bases at J, with 10 bases in the middle. Germline lookup yields CDR1 MNHEY and CDR2 SVGAGI. CDR3 nucleotides: TGTGCCAGCAGTTACTCGGGGCTAGCTTACGAGCAGTACTTC. Protein sequence: CASSYSGLAYEQYF.

The CDR3 nucleotides are TGTGCCTGGAGCAACTTCCAGGGGGCGCGAGCTTTCTTT. It encodes CAWSNFQGARAFF. The chain combines TRBV30 with TRBJ1-1; 8 nucleotides agree with TRBD1. J lost 10 bases, V lost 3 bases, and 10 bases had no gene match. The germline gives CDR1 GTSNPN, CDR2 SVGIG (reference sequence). CDR3 length: 13 residues.

The chain links TRBV2 to TRBJ2-5, with TRBD1 matching over 8 bases. Germline V gene data show CDR1 as SNHLY and CDR2 as FYNNEI. The junction had 8 bases not matched to a gene; V was cut back by 6 bases and J by 5 bases. CDR3 length equals 14 residues. The CDR3 protein is CASSLRGDRETQYF. Here the CDR3 DNA reads TGTGCCAGCAGCCTCAGAGGGGACAGGGAGACCCAGTACTTC.

The chain joins TRBV7-9 to TRBJ1-2; D remains unclear. Trimming took 1 base from V and 14 from J, leaving 11 bases between them. The CDR3 is 11 amino acids. Germline V gene lookup returns CDR1 SEHNR and CDR2 FQNEAQ (reference sequence). Here the CDR3 DNA reads TGTGCCAGCAGCTTAGGGCGAGATTTGACCTTC. Translated: CASSLGRDLTF.

V and J are TRBV2 and TRBJ1-6; maybe TRBD1 (6 bases). Germline V gene data show CDR1 as SNHLY and CDR2 as FYNNEI. The CDR3 runs 15 residues. V shed 1 base and J shed 9 bases, with 13 bases lying between them. This chain's CDR3 is CASSEEAGERSPLHF. The CDR3 coding sequence is TGTGCCAGCAGTGAAGAGGCAGGGGAGCGTTCACCCCTCCACTTT.